This T cell receptor (beta chain) was identified during a study of shared clonotypes between healthy human individuals. This clone is a singleton in its sample. The antigen is undetermined. For each subset, genomic DNA was distributed in equal portions over several immunoSEQ plates. Data came from immunoSEQ multiplex PCR; TCRdb stores just in-frame clones and leaves some out. This sample has about 2.1 million clones, with about 93% found just once. Cells designated naive CD8 were CD45RO-negative and were positively selected for CCR7, with terminally differentiated effector memory CD45RA+ cells excluded. Whole-study results and caveats: Estimated richness was generally greater in naive than memory subsets. Tissues were not sampled, only blood, and their repertoires likely differ.

There are 18 residues in the CDR3. Trimming removed 6 bases at V and 2 bases at J, with 26 bases between. The germline CDR1 and CDR2 sequences are MNHEY and SMNVEV (reference sequence). The sequence was obtained from a man aged 18 to 35 in good health. Some clones in this sample may be carry-over from other donors' samples. The chain uses TRBV27 and TRBJ2-7; D is perhaps TRBD2 (5 bases). Sequenced sample: naive CD8+ T cells from PBMCs. The CDR3 here is CASSTYGITGSMAYEQYF. CDR3 DNA sequence: TGTGCCAGCAGCACGTACGGGATCACGGGATCAATGGCCTACGAGCAGTACTTC.